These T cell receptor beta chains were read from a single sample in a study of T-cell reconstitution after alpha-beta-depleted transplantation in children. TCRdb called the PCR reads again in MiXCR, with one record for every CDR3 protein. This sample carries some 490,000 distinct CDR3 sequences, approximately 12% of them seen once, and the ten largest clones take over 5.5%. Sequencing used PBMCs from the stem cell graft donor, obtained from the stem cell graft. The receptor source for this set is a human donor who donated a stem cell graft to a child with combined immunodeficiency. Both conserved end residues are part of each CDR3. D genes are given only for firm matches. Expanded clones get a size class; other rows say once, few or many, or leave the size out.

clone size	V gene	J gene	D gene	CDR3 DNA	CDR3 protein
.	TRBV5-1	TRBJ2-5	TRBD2	TGCGCCAGCAGCTTGTGGAGGACTAGCGGGGTTCAAGAGACCCAGTACTTC	CASSLWRTSGVQETQYF
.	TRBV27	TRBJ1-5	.	TGTGCCAGCAGTCTCCACCCGGGCAATCAGCCCCAGCATTTT	CASSLHPGNQPQHF
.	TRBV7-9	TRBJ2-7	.	TGTGCCAGCAGCTTGGACGGTTTTGGGGACGAGCAGTACTTC	CASSLDGFGDEQYF
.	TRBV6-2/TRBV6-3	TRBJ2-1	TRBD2	TGTGCCAGCAGTTACTTCACGGGGGGGCCCCATCGGTCGTTCTTC	CASSYFTGGPHRSFF
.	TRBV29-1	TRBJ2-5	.	TGCAGCGTAGCGGACAGCAAAGAGACCCAGTACTTC	CSVADSKETQYF
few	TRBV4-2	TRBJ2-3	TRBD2	TGTGCCAGCAGCCAGAGGACTAGCATAGACACAGATACGCAGTATTTT	CASSQRTSIDTDTQYF
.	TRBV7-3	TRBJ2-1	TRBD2	TGTGCCAGCAGCTTACAAGCGGTAGCGGGAGGTAATGAGCAGTTCTTC	CASSLQAVAGGNEQFF
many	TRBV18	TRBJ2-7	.	TGTGCCAGCTCACACGGGTCCTACGAGCAGTACTTC	CASSHGSYEQYF
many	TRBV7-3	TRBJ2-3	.	TGTGCCAGCACCACTTCGGGGGCGCGCTCAGATACGCAGTATTTT	CASTTSGARSDTQYF
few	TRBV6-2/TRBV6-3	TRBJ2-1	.	TGTGCCAGCAGTTACTCGGCCTTAGAGCAGTTCTTC	CASSYSALEQFF
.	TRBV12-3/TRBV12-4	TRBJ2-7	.	TGTGCCAGCACGCGCGTAGGCTACGAGCAGTACTTC	CASTRVGYEQYF
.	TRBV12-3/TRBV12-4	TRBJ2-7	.	TGTGCCAGCAGCCGGTGGGACTACGAGCAGTACTTC	CASSRWDYEQYF
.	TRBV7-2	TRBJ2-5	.	TGTGCCAGCAGCTTAATGGCTACGCAAGAGACCCAGTACTTC	CASSLMATQETQYF
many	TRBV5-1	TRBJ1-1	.	TGCGCCAGCAGCTTGGGACGGCTGAACACTGAAGCTTTCTTT	CASSLGRLNTEAFF
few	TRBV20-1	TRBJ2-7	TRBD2	TGCAGTGCAAGACTAGCGGGAGTGCGGGAGCAGTACTTC	CSARLAGVREQYF
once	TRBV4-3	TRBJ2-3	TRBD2	TGCGCCAGCAGCCAAGACGGAGCGGGAGCAGATACGCAGTATTTT	CASSQDGAGADTQYF
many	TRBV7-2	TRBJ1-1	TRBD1	TGTGCCAGCAGCTTAGAGTTCGGGACAGCTATATTGTTCTTT	CASSLEFGTAILFF
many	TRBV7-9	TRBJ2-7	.	TGTGCCAGCAGCTCAGACTCGTTCCAGCAGTACTTC	CASSSDSFQQYF
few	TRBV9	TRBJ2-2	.	TGTGCCAGCAGCGTTAACATCGGTTCGAACACCGGGGAGCTGTTTTTT	CASSVNIGSNTGELFF
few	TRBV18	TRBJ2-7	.	TGTGCCAGCTCACCGGTTAAGGGGAGCCCCTACGAGCAGTACTTC	CASSPVKGSPYEQYF
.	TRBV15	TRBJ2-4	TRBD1	TGTGCCACCAGCAGACAAGCAGGACAGGAAAACATTCAGTACTTC	CATSRQAGQENIQYF
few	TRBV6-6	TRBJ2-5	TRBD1	TGTGCCAGCGGCCTGACAGGGGTGCAGACCCAGTACTTC	CASGLTGVQTQYF
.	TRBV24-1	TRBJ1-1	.	TGTGCCACCAGTGATCCCGCGGGGGGGGCACCCGCTTTCTTT	CATSDPAGGAPAFF
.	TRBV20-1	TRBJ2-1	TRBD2	TGCAGTGCTAGGACTAGCGGGAGGCCGATCGTGGAGGATGAGCAGTTCTTC	CSARTSGRPIVEDEQFF
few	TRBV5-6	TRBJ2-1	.	TGTGCCAGCTCCATGGGCACACACCTTAGCTCCTACAATGAGCAGTTCTTC	CASSMGTHLSSYNEQFF
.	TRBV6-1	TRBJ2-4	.	TGTGCCAGCAGCGGCGGCCAGGGGAAATCCAAAAACATTCAGTACTTC	CASSGGQGKSKNIQYF
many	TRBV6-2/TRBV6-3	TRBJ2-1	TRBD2	TGTGCCAGCAGTGCATCTCTAGCGGGGGGTTCCCCTGAGCAGTTCTTC	CASSASLAGGSPEQFF
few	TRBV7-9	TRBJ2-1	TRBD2	TGTGCCAGCAGCCCTCTAGCGGGAGGGTCCTATGAGCAGTTCTTC	CASSPLAGGSYEQFF
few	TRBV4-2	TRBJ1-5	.	TGTGCCAGCAGCCAAGATGACCAGGGGCTTACTCTTGCGCCCCAGCATTTT	CASSQDDQGLTLAPQHF
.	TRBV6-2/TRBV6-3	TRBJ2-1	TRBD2	TGTGCCAGCAGAGGAGGCGGGAGGGCGGGTGAGCAGTTCTTC	CASRGGGRAGEQFF
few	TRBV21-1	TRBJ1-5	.	TGTGCCAGCAGCGCTCTCTCGGATCCGCCAATTGGCAATCAGCCCCAGCATTTT	CASSALSDPPIGNQPQHF
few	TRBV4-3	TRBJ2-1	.	TGCGCCAGCAGCCAAGAAGCCCTGGACGGGGAGGCCTACAATGAGCAGTTCTTC	CASSQEALDGEAYNEQFF
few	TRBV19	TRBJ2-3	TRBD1	TGTGCCAGTAGCATCGGGACAGTCTGGAGCACAGATACGCAGTATTTT	CASSIGTVWSTDTQYF
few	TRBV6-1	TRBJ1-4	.	TGTGCCACCAAAGCGGGCCTGACTAATGAAAAACTGTTTTTT	CATKAGLTNEKLFF
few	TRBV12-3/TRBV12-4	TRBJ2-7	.	TGTGCCAGCAGTTGGGGCGGTACCTACGAGCAGTACTTC	CASSWGGTYEQYF
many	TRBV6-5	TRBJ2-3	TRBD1	TGTGCCAGCAGTTACCTGGACAGGGAAAACACAGATACGCAGTATTTT	CASSYLDRENTDTQYF
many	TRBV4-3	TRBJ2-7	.	TGCGCCAGCAGCCAAGGGGGGCGGAACGAGCAGTACTTC	CASSQGGRNEQYF
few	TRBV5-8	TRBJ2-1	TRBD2	TGTGCCAGCAGCCGACTAGCGGGGGTAAGCTCCTACAATGAGCAGTTCTTC	CASSRLAGVSSYNEQFF
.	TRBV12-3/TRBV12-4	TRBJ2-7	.	TGTGCCAGCACCACCCAGGACAGTTTCTACGAGCAGTACTTC	CASTTQDSFYEQYF
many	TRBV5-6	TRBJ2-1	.	TGTGCCAGCAGCGCGTTCACCTACAATGAGCAGTTCTTC	CASSAFTYNEQFF
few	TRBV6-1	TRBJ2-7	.	TGTGCCAGCACCGGGCGGGGAGCAAGCGAGCAGTACTTC	CASTGRGASEQYF
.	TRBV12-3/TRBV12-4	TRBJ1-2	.	TGTGCCACCGGGTCTCGGGGCCTCAGGGGTGGCTACACCTTC	CATGSRGLRGGYTF
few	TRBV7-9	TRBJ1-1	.	TGTGCCAGCAGCTTAGATCAGTTCACTGAAGCTTTCTTT	CASSLDQFTEAFF
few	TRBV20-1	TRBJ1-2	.	TGCAGTGCTAGTGACGGCTATGGCTACACCTTC	CSASDGYGYTF
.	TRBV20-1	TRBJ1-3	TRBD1	TGCAGTGCGGAACAGGGGGAAGGAAACACCATATATTTT	CSAEQGEGNTIYF
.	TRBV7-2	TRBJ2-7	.	TGTGCCAGCAGCCCCGTAACTGGAGAAGCCTACGAGCAGTACTTC	CASSPVTGEAYEQYF
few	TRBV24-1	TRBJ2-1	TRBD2	TGTGCCACCAGTGATTCCCGCGGGGGTACAAATGAGCAGTTCTTC	CATSDSRGGTNEQFF
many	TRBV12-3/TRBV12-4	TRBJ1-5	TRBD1	TGTGCCAGCAGTTTCGGTGGGACAGGGGACAATCAGCCCCAGCATTTT	CASSFGGTGDNQPQHF